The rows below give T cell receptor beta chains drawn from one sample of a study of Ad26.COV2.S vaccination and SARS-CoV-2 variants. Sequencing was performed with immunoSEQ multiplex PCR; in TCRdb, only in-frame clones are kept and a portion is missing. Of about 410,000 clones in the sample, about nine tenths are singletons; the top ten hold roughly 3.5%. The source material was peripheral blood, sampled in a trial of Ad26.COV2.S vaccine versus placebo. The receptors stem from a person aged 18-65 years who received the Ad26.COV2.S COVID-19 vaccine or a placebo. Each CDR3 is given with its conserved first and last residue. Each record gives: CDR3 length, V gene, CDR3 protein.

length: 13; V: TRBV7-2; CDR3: CASSETGGHEQYF
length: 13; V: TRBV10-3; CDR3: CATRTGFTDTQYF
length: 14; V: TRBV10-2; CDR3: CASAPGGRGDTQYF
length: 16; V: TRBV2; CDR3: CASSEDGTGFTDTQYF
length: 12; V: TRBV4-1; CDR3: CASSKTGVGYTF
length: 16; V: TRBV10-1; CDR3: CASSESEEGPYNEQFF
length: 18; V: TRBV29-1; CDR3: CSVEGEVGSRGSYNEQFF
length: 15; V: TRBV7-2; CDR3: CASSFRTSGTDTQYF
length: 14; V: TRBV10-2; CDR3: CASSPPTGPQPQHF
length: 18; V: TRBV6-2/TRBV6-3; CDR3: CASSYPRFRSGDTDTQYF
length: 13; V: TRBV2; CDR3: CASTWDSHYEQYF